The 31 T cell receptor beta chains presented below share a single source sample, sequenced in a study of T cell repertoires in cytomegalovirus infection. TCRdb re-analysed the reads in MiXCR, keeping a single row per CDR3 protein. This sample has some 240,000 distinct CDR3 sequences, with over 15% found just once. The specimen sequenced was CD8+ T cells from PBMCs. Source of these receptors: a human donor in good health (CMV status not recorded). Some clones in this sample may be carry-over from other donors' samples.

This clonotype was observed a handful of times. The CDR3 sequence: CASSGGLGLEEQFF. The CDR3 DNA reads as TGTGCCAGCAGTGGAGGACTAGGGTTGGAGGAGCAGTTCTTC. V and J are TRBV6-5 and TRBJ2-1; 7 bases are shared with TRBD2. The V and J ends lost 5 bases and 10 bases, in that order; junction bases with no gene match: 11. Per the germline V gene, CDR1 is MNHEY and CDR2 is SVGAGI. The CDR3 is made up of 14 amino acids.

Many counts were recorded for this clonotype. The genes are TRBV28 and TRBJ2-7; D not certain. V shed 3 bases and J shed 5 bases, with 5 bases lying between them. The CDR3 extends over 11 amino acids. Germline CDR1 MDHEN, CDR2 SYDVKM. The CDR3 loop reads CASSFGDEQYF. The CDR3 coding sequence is TGTGCCAGCAGTTTTGGGGACGAGCAGTACTTC.

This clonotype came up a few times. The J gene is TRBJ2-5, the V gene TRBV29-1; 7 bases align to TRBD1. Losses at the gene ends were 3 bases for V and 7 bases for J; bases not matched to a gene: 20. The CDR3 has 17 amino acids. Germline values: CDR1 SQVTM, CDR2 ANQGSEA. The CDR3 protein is CSVEVLRQGQTRGTQYF. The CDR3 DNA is TGCAGCGTTGAGGTCTTACGACAGGGCCAGACCAGGGGGACCCAGTACTTC.

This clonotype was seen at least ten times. CDR3 DNA sequence: TGTGCCAGCAGCTTTAGCCTGGGGGAGATGTCCTACAATGAGCAGTTCTTC. It translates to CASSFSLGEMSYNEQFF. The V and J genes are TRBV7-2 and TRBJ2-1; perhaps D is TRBD1 or TRBD2 (5 bases each). The germline V gene encodes CDR1 SGHTA and CDR2 FQGNSA. The ends were cut back, 3 bases at V and 1 base at J, with 16 bases in the middle. This CDR3 is built from 17 residues.

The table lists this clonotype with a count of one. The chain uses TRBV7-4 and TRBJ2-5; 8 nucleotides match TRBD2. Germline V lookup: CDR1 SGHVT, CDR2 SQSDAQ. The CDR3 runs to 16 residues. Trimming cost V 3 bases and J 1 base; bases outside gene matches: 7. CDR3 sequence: CASSFDSGLAQETQYF. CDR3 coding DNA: TGTGCCAGCAGCTTCGACAGCGGACTAGCCCAAGAGACCCAGTACTTC.

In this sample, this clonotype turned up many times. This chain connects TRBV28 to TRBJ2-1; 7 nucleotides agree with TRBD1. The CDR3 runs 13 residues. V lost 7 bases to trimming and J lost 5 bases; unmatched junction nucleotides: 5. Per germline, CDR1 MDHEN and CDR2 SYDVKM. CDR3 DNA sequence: TGTGCCAGCAAATGGACAGGAGACAATGAGCAGTTCTTC. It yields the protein CASKWTGDNEQFF.

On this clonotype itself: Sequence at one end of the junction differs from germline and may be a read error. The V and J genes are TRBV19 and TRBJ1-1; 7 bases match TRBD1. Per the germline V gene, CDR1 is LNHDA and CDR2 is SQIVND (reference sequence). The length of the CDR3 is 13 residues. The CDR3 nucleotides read TGTGCCACCAAGCAGGGGGAGAACACTGACGCTTTCTTT. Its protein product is CATKQGENTDAFF.

The CDR3 nucleotides read TGTGCCAGCAGCTCCACAGGGAATGGGGACTACGAGCAGTACTTC. It is translated as CASSSTGNGDYEQYF. V and J are TRBV28 and TRBJ2-7, with D possibly matching TRBD1 (6 bases). CDR1 is MDHEN and CDR2 is SYDVKM in the germline V gene. V lost 6 bases to trimming and J lost 3 bases, with 18 bases between them. The CDR3 extends over 15 amino acids.

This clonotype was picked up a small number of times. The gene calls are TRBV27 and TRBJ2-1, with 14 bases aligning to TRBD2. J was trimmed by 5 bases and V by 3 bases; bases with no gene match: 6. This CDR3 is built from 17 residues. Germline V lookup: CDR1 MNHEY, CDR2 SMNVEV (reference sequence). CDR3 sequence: CASSFLGTSGGNNEQFF. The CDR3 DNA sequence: TGTGCCAGCAGTTTCCTCGGGACTAGCGGGGGAAACAATGAGCAGTTCTTC.

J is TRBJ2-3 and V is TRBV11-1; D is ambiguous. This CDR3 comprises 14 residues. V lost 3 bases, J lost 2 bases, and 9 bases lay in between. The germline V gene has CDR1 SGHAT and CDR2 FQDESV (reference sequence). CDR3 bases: TGTGCCAGCAGCTTGGGCTACTACACAGATACGCAGTATTTT. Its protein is CASSLGYYTDTQYF. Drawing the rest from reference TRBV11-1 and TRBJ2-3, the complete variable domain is EAEVAQSPRYKITEKSQAVAFWCDPISGHATLYWYRQILGQGPELLVQFQDESVVDDSQLPKDRFSAERLKGVDSTLKIQPAELGDSAMYLCASSLGYYTDTQYFGPGTRLTVL.

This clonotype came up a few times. Here the CDR3 reads CASSLPQVSSYNEQFF. The CDR3 DNA follows: TGTGCCAGCAGCTTACCGCAGGTGAGCTCCTACAATGAGCAGTTCTTC. The chain employs TRBV7-9 and TRBJ2-1; D gene unclear. V was clipped by 2 bases and J by 0 bases, with 11 bases between them. Germline V CDR1 and CDR2: SEHNR, FQNEAQ (reference sequence). CDR3 length: 16 amino acids.

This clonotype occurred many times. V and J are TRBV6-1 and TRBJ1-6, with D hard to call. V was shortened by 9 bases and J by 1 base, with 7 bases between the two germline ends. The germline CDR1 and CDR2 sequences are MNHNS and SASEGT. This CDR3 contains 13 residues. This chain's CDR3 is CASEASYNSPLHF. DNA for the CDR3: TGTGCCAGTGAAGCTTCCTATAATTCACCCCTCCACTTT.

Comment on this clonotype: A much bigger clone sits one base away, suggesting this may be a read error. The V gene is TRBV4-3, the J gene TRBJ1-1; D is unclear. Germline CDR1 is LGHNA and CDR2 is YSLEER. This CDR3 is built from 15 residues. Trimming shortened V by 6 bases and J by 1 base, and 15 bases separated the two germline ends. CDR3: CASRDGAWENTEAFF. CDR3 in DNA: TGCGCCAGCAGAGACGGTGCGTGGGAGAACACTGAAGCTTTCTTT.

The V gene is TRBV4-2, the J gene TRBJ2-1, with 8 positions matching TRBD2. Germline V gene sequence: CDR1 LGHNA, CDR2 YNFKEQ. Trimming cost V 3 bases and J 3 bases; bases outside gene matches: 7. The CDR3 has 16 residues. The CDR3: CASSQDPSGLYNEQFF. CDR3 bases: TGTGCCAGCAGCCAGGACCCTAGCGGGCTCTACAATGAGCAGTTCTTC.

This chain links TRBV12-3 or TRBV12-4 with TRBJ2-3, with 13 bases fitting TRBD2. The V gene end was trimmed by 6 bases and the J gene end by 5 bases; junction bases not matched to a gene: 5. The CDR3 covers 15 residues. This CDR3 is CASSWTSGGLDTQYF. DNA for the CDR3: TGTGCCAGCAGCTGGACTAGCGGGGGTTTAGATACGCAGTATTTT.

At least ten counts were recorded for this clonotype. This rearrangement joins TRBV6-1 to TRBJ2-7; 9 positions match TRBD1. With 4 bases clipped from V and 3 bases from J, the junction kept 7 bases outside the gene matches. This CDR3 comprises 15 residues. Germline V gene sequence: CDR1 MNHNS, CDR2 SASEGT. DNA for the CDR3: TGTGCCAGCAGTGTGAACGGACAGGGGAACTACGAGCAGTACTTC. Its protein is CASSVNGQGNYEQYF.

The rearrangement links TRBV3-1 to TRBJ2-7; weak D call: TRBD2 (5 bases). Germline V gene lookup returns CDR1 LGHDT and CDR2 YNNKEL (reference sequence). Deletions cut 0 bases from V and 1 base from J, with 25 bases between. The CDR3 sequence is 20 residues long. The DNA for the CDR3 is TGTGCCAGCAGCCAAGATCCACCGGGGATCTCATTCTCGGGGTCCTACGAGCAGTACTTC. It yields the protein CASSQDPPGISFSGSYEQYF.

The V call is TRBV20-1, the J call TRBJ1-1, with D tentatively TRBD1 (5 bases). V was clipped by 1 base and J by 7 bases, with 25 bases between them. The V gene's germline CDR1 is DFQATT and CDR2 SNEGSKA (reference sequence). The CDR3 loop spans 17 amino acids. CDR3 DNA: TGCAGTGCTAGAGGAGACAGACGGCAAACAAAGCCGGGTGAAGCTTTCTTT. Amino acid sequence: CSARGDRRQTKPGEAFF.

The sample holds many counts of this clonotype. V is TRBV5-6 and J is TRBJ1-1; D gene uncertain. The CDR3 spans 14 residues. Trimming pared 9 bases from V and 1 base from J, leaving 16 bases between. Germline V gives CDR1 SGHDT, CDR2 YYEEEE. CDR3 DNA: TGTGCCACCAAAGCTGGGCAGACGAACACTGAAGCTTTCTTT. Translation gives CATKAGQTNTEAFF.

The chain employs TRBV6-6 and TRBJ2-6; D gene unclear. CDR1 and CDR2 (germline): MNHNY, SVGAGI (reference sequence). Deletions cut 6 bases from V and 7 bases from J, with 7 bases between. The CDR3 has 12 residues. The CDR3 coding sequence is TGTGCCAGCAGCCTCCTTGCCAACGTCCTGACTTTC. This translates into CASSLLANVLTF.

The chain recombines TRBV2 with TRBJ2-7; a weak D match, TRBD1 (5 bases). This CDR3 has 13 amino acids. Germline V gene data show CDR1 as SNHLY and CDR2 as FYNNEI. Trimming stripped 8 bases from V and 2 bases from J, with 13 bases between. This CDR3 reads CASRYRPPYEQYF. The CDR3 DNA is TGTGCCAGCCGGTACAGGCCCCCCTACGAGCAGTACTTC.

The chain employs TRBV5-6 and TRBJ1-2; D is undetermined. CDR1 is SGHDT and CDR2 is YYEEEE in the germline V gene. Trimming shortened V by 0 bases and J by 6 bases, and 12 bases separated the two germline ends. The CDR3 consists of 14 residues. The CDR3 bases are TGTGCCAGCAGCTTGGTGGCAGCGAGGGATGGCTACACCTTC. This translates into CASSLVAARDGYTF.

CDR3 amino acids: CASSTSFGPGQGNYGYTF. For the CDR3, the DNA is TGTGCCAGCTCCACGTCGTTTGGCCCGGGACAGGGTAACTATGGCTACACCTTC. The rearrangement uses TRBV18 and TRBJ1-2; 9 bases are a match to TRBD1. CDR1 and CDR2 from the germline V gene are KGHSH and LQKENI. The junction had 15 bases not matched to a gene; V was cut back by 6 bases and J by 1 base. CDR3 length: 18 residues.

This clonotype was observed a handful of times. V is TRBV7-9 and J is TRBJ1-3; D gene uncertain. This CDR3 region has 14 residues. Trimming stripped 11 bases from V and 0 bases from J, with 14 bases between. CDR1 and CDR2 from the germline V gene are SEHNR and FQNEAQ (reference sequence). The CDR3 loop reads CAGGEILSGNTIYF. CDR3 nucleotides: TGTGCCGGCGGAGAGATACTCTCTGGAAACACCATATATTTT.

CDR3 sequence (DNA): TGTGCCAGCAGTGTAATCCTCTCAGGCGGTACCATCTCTGGGGCCAACGTCCTGACTTTC. Its translation: CASSVILSGGTISGANVLTF. The V gene is TRBV28, the J gene TRBJ2-6; D unclear. V gave up 5 bases and J gave up 0 bases, with 23 bases separating them. CDR1 MDHEN and CDR2 SYDVKM come from the germline V gene. The CDR3 has 20 amino acids.

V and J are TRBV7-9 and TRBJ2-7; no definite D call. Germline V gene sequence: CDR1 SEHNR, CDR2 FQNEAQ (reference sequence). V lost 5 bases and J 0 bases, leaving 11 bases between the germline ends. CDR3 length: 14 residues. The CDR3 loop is CASSPNGYSYEQYF. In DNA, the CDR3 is TGTGCCAGCAGCCCAAACGGATACTCCTACGAGCAGTACTTC.

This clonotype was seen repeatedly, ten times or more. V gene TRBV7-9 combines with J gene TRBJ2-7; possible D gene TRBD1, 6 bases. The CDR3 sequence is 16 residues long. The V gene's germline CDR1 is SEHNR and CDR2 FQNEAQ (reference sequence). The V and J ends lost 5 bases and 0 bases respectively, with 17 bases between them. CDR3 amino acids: CASSLLVGQRSYEQYF. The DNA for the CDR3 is TGTGCCAGCAGCCTCTTGGTTGGACAGCGCTCCTACGAGCAGTACTTC.

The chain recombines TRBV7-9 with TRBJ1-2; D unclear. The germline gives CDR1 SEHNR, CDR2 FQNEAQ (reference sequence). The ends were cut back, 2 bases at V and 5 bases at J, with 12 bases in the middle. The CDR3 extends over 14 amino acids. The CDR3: CASSLLQPQYGYTF. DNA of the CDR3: TGTGCCAGCAGCTTATTGCAGCCCCAGTATGGCTACACCTTC.

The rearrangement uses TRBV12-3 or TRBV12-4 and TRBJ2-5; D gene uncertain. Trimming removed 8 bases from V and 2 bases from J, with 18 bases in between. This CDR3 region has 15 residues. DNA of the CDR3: TGTGCCAGCTCGTCGAGGCAGACATTACAAGAGACCCAGTACTTC. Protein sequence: CASSSRQTLQETQYF.

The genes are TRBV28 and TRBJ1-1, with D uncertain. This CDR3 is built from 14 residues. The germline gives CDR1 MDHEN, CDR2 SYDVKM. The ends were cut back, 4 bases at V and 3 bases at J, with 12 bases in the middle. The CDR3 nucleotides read TGTGCCAGCAGTTCCCTTGGGGAACACACTGAAGCTTTCTTT. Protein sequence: CASSSLGEHTEAFF.

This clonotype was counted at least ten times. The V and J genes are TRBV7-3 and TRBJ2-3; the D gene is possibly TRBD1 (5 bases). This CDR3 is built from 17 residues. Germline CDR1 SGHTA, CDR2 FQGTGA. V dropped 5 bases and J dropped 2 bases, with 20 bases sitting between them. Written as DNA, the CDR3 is TGTGCCAGCAGCGAATTCGAACGACAGCCCTACACAGATACGCAGTATTTT. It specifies CASSEFERQPYTDTQYF.